This passage covers 21 T cell receptor beta chains from one sample sequenced in a study of T cell responses to AZD1222 COVID-19 vaccine (dated by TCRdb to about 2021). In light of the paper, this sample's time point label describes: baseline before first vaccination. Receptors were amplified or captured by the immunoSEQ multiplex PCR assay. Sourced from immuneACCESS, this table was stored by TCRdb with only in-frame sequences that have V and J called. A share of the clones is absent; for the studies checked, an unresolved V gene accounts for under half, and the remainder has no known explanation. The sample yields 100,000 to 150,000 clones; roughly 90% were counted once. The top ten constitute roughly 3.9% of the sample. The starting material was peripheral blood, obtained on day 0 of AZD1222 vaccination. These receptors all stem from an adult in good health.

J is TRBJ1-4 and V is TRBV7-9; TRBD1 is a possible D gene (6 bases). Germline V gives CDR1 SEHNR, CDR2 FQNEAQ (reference sequence). The germline V and J ends were trimmed by 5 bases and 5 bases, with 12 bases remaining between them. The CDR3 runs 14 residues. CDR3 sequence reads: CASSARGGNEKLFF. The CDR3 nucleotides are TGTGCCAGCAGCGCTAGAGGGGGGAATGAAAAACTGTTTTTT.

The chain combines TRBV10-2 with TRBJ1-5, with D tentatively TRBD1 (6 bases). The CDR3 sequence is 15 residues long. Trimming pared 6 bases from V and 6 bases from J, leaving 18 bases between. Germline V lookup: CDR1 WSHSY, CDR2 SAAADI. DNA for the CDR3: TGCGCCAGCAGAGACAGGAATTTGGGCGGTCAGCCCCAGCATTTT. Translated: CASRDRNLGGQPQHF.

This clone came up once. The gene calls are TRBV6-4 and TRBJ2-1, with 11 bases that match TRBD2. V gave up 5 bases and J gave up 0 bases; unmatched junction bases: 3. This CDR3 has 16 residues. Germline CDR1 and CDR2: MRHNA and SNTAGT. CDR3 coding DNA: TGTGCCAGCAGTCTTACTAGCGGGAGCTCCTACAATGAGCAGTTCTTC. This codes for CASSLTSGSSYNEQFF.

The chain joins TRBV4-1 to TRBJ1-2; D is possibly TRBD1 (6 bases). The V and J ends lost 3 bases and 1 base respectively, with 18 bases between them. The CDR3 runs 17 residues. Germline V gene data show CDR1 as MGHRA and CDR2 as YSYEKL. CDR3 amino acids: CASSQGTRDTINYGYTF. CDR3 in DNA: TGCGCCAGCAGCCAGGGCACCCGGGACACCATTAACTATGGCTACACCTTC.

This clone was seen a single time. The chain links TRBV28 to TRBJ2-3, with D unclear. V lost 3 bases, J lost 3 bases, and 7 bases lay in between. CDR3 length equals 13 residues. Germline CDR1 MDHEN, CDR2 SYDVKM. DNA of the CDR3: TGTGCCAGCAGTTTCGGGCTAACAGATACGCAGTATTTT. Translating gives CASSFGLTDTQYF.

The chain is built from TRBV5-1 and TRBJ1-4; unclear D gene. This CDR3 region has 14 residues. CDR1 is SGHRS, CDR2 YFSETQ, per germline. The V end was cut by 1 base, the J end by 0 bases, with 4 bases between. CDR3 in DNA: TGCGCCAGCAGCTTGAACCCAACTAATGAAAAACTGTTTTTT. Translated, it gives CASSLNPTNEKLFF.

The V gene is TRBV6-6, the J gene TRBJ1-1; 7 bases line up with TRBD1. This CDR3 has 15 amino acids. From germline, CDR1 is MNHNY and CDR2 SVGAGI (reference sequence). The ends lost 5 bases at V and 2 bases at J; junction bases unmatched: 8. The CDR3 nucleotides read TGTGCCAGCAGTCCTACGGGACAGAGAAACACTGAAGCTTTCTTT. Encoded protein: CASSPTGQRNTEAFF.

The chain joins TRBV7-2 to TRBJ1-5; no clear D. Trimming removed 5 bases at V and 2 bases at J, with 7 bases between. The CDR3 loop spans 13 amino acids. The germline V gene encodes CDR1 SGHTA and CDR2 FQGNSA. CDR3 nucleotide sequence: TGTGCCAGCAGCCCTCTTGGCAATCAGCCCCAGCATTTT. Translation gives CASSPLGNQPQHF. Variable domain in full (rest from reference TRBV7-2 and TRBJ1-5): GAGVSQSPSNKVTEKGKDVELRCDPISGHTALYWYRQSLGQGLEFLIYFQGNSAPDKSGLPSDRFSAERTGGSVSTLTIQRTQQEDSAVYLCASSPLGNQPQHFGDGTRLSIL.

J is TRBJ2-7 and V is TRBV4-1; the match to TRBD2 covers 8 bases. Germline trimming cut 6 bases from V and 0 bases from J; bases unmatched to any gene: 7. The germline gives CDR1 MGHRA, CDR2 YSYEKL. The CDR3 is 15 amino acids. CDR3 protein: CASRRLAGRSYEQYF. CDR3 nucleotide sequence: TGCGCCAGCAGGCGTCTAGCGGGTCGCTCCTACGAGCAGTACTTC.

This chain connects TRBV19 to TRBJ1-3; 7 bases are shared with TRBD1. Germline V gene sequence: CDR1 LNHDA, CDR2 SQIVND (reference sequence). J was trimmed by 0 bases and V by 5 bases; bases with no gene match: 7. This CDR3 is built from 16 residues. CDR3 region: CASSADRVRSGNTIYF. The DNA for the CDR3 is TGTGCCAGTAGTGCCGACAGGGTCCGCTCTGGAAACACCATATATTTT. The whole variable domain, remainder taken from reference TRBV19 and TRBJ1-3, is DGGITQSPKYLFRKEGQNVTLSCEQNLNHDAMYWYRQDPGQGLRLIYYSQIVNDFQKGDIAEGYSVSREKKESFPLTVTSAQKNPTAFYLCASSADRVRSGNTIYFGEGSWLTVV.

The CDR3 DNA reads TGTGCCAGCAGCACAGGGGTCCCAGCCCTCCACTTT. Amino acids: CASSTGVPALHF. The rearrangement uses TRBV6-5 and TRBJ1-6, with TRBD1 identical over 7 bases. Germline assignment: CDR1 MNHEY and CDR2 SVGAGI. This CDR3 is 12 amino acids long. Losses at the gene ends were 6 bases for V and 14 bases for J; bases not matched to a gene: 7.

The V call is TRBV5-5, the J call TRBJ2-2, with D possibly being TRBD1 or TRBD2 (5 bases each). V lost 4 bases, J lost 0 bases, and 22 bases lay in between. Germline CDR1 reads SGHKS; CDR2 reads YYEKEE (reference sequence). The CDR3 extends over 19 amino acids. The CDR3 sequence: CASSLSVLPGPTNTGELFF. CDR3 bases: TGTGCCAGCAGCCTGTCCGTCCTTCCGGGACCTACGAACACCGGGGAGCTGTTTTTT.

This sequence joins TRBV4-1 and TRBJ1-2; D possibly corresponds to TRBD1 (5 bases). CDR3 length: 17 residues. In germline, CDR1 is MGHRA, CDR2 YSYEKL. Trimming took 1 base from V and 0 from J, leaving 15 bases between them. CDR3 sequence: CASSQAAGIEANYGYTF. The DNA of the CDR3 is TGCGCCAGCAGCCAAGCCGCAGGGATTGAGGCTAACTATGGCTACACCTTC.

The V gene is TRBV28, the J gene TRBJ1-2, with a weak D call TRBD1 (6 bases). Looked up from germline, CDR1 is MDHEN and CDR2 is SYDVKM. This CDR3 is 15 amino acids long. Trimming shortened V by 6 bases and J by 5 bases, and 19 bases separated the two germline ends. The CDR3 loop is CASSPIRTTGYGYTF. As DNA, the CDR3 is TGTGCCAGCAGCCCCATCAGGACCACAGGGTATGGCTACACCTTC.

The V gene is TRBV24-1, the J gene TRBJ2-2, with 10 positions matching TRBD1. The CDR3 sequence is 17 residues long. V was clipped by 4 bases and J by 4 bases; unmatched bases: 8. Germline loops: CDR1 KGHDR, CDR2 SFDVKD. The CDR3 region is CATSDRQGATTTGELFF. In DNA form, the CDR3 reads TGTGCCACCAGTGACCGACAGGGGGCCACGACCACCGGGGAGCTGTTTTTT.

The V gene is TRBV13, the J gene TRBJ2-7, with 7 bases aligning to TRBD1. Germline CDR1 PRHDT, CDR2 FYEKMQ (reference sequence). The CDR3 length is 14 residues. With V trimmed by 5 bases and J by 2 bases, 6 bases remained unmatched. CDR3 nucleotides: TGTGCCAGCAGCGTCGGACAGGCCGCCTACGAGCAGTACTTC. Translating it yields CASSVGQAAYEQYF.

The V call is TRBV27, the J call TRBJ1-5; weak D call: TRBD1 (5 bases). This CDR3 is 15 amino acids long. Germline lookup yields CDR1 MNHEY and CDR2 SMNVEV (reference sequence). Trimming took off 2 bases at V and 7 bases at J, with 15 bases between the two ends. CDR3 region: CASSLKAGSGQPQHF. CDR3 nucleotide sequence: TGTGCCAGCAGTTTAAAGGCGGGGTCAGGGCAGCCCCAGCATTTT.

The rearrangement uses TRBV9 and TRBJ2-5; the D gene is possibly TRBD1 (8 bases). The CDR3 totals 16 residues. V lost 2 bases and J 4 bases, leaving 18 bases between the germline ends. Germline CDR1 is SGDLS and CDR2 is YYNGEE. The CDR3 DNA follows: TGTGCCAGCAGCGTTGAACACAGGGGGAGGGGAGAGACCCAGTACTTC. This translates into CASSVEHRGRGETQYF.

The genes are TRBV7-9 and TRBJ1-2, with D possibly TRBD1 on 5 matching bases. The CDR3 has 12 residues. V was shortened by 5 bases and J by 6 bases, with 10 bases between the two germline ends. Looked up from germline, CDR1 is SEHNR and CDR2 is FQNEAQ (reference sequence). The CDR3 here is CASSTVGDGYTF. The CDR3, as DNA: TGTGCCAGCAGCACCGTAGGGGATGGCTACACCTTC.

This clone was found once. The chain employs TRBV6-5 and TRBJ2-7; tentatively, D is TRBD2 (5 bases). Trimming removed 6 bases from V and 2 bases from J, with 14 bases in between. The CDR3 spans 14 residues. CDR1 is MNHEY and CDR2 is SVGAGI in the germline V gene. CDR3 in amino acids: CASRPSSGTYEQYF. The CDR3 DNA sequence: TGTGCCAGCAGGCCTAGCTCTGGAACCTACGAGCAGTACTTC.

This clone has a single count. This CDR3 reads CASSLLDRVNEQFF. As DNA, the CDR3 is TGTGCCAGCAGTTTATTGGATCGGGTCAATGAGCAGTTCTTC. The V gene is TRBV28, the J gene TRBJ2-1; D gene ambiguous. The germline gives CDR1 MDHEN, CDR2 SYDVKM. The CDR3 covers 14 residues. V was shortened by 1 base and J by 6 bases, with 10 bases between the two germline ends.